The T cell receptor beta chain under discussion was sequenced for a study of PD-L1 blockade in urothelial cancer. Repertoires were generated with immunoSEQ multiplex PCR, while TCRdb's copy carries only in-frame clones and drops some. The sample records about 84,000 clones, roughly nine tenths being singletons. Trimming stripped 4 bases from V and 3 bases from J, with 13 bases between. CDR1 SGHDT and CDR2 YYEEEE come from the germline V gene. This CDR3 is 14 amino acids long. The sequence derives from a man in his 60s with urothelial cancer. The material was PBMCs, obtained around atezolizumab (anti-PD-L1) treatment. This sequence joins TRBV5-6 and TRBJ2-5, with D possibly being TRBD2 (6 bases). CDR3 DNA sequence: TGTGCCAGCAGCCCGGGACTGGTAGAAGAGACCCAGTACTTC. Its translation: CASSPGLVEETQYF.